This T cell receptor (beta chain) was recovered during a study of T cell repertoires in cytomegalovirus infection. Looking at the study overall: It was the public TCR beta signatures that indicated both CMV infection and matching HLA type.

Germline V CDR1 and CDR2: DFQATT, SNEGSKA (reference sequence). The length of the CDR3 is 12 residues. The V gene lost 5 bases and the J gene lost 8 bases, with 15 bases spanning the gap. TCRdb re-called the reads through MiXCR, storing one row per CDR3 protein. The data contain around 330,000 distinct CDR3 sequences, roughly 15% of them singletons. The TCR sequence derives from a human donor in good health (CMV status not recorded). Some clones in this sample may be carry-over from other donors' samples. The J gene is TRBJ1-1, the V gene TRBV20-1; no definite D call. Specimen: PBMCs. CDR3 nucleotides: TGCAGTGCTCACGAATTAGGGATAGAAGCTTTCTTT. It is translated as CSAHELGIEAFF.